What follows are 9 T cell receptor beta chains derived from one specimen sequenced in a study of T cells in Graves' hyperthyroidism and ophthalmopathy. Amplified TCR beta CDR3 regions came from RNA transcripts. The TCR CDR3 was amplified in a first-round RT-PCR using the HTBI primer set. One entry per CDR3 protein, called by TCRdb with MiXCR from the multiplex PCR reads. The sample contains 200,000 to 250,000 distinct CDR3 sequences, 15% to 20% of which appear only once. Input material: blood. These receptors all stem from a middle-aged man with Graves' hyperthyroidism.

J is TRBJ1-6 and V is TRBV7-8; D not certain. The CDR3 totals 14 residues. Deletions cut 1 base from V and 6 bases from J, with 7 bases between. From germline, CDR1 is SGHVS and CDR2 FQNEAQ. This CDR3 is CASSLGRTNSPLHF. DNA of the CDR3: TGTGCCAGCAGCTTAGGACGGACTAATTCACCCCTCCACTTT.

This clonotype was picked up a small number of times. V gene TRBV27 combines with J gene TRBJ1-4; 8 bases match TRBD1. Trimming took 6 bases from V and 0 from J; bases not matched to a gene: 15. This CDR3 is 19 amino acids long. CDR1 is MNHEY, CDR2 SMNVEV, per germline (reference sequence). CDR3 in amino acids: CASRPWGQASPATNEKLFF. CDR3 nucleotides: TGTGCCAGCAGACCGTGGGGACAGGCAAGCCCCGCAACTAATGAAAAACTGTTTTTT. Combining the CDR3 with reference TRBV27 and TRBJ1-4 gives the whole variable domain EAQVTQNPRYLITVTGKKLTVTCSQNMNHEYMSWYRQDPGLGLRQIYYSMNVEVTDKGDVPEGYKVSRKEKRNFPLILESPSPNQTSLYFCASRPWGQASPATNEKLFFGSGTQLSVL.

In regard to this clonotype: The CDR3 carries no conserved terminal phenylalanine or tryptophan, so it likely arises from a read error. This sequence joins TRBV19 and TRBJ1-1; TRBD1 matches 8 bases. The CDR3 spans 15 residues. V trimming: 3 bases; J trimming: 5 bases; junction bases outside the gene matches: 8. The V gene's germline CDR1 is LNHDA and CDR2 SQIVND (reference sequence). This chain's CDR3 is CASSIIRGLATEAFL. CDR3 nucleotides: TGTGCCAGTAGTATCATCAGGGGGCTGGCTACTGAAGCTTTCCTT.

The table lists this clonotype with many counts. The V call is TRBV28, the J call TRBJ1-1; 8 bases are a match to TRBD1. V shed 7 bases and J 6 bases; nucleotides not matched to a gene: 19. CDR3 length: 17 residues. In germline, CDR1 is MDHEN, CDR2 SYDVKM. CDR3 protein: CASINQGAGGIHPEAFF. The CDR3, as DNA: TGTGCCAGCATTAATCAGGGGGCGGGGGGGATCCATCCTGAAGCTTTCTTT.

This clonotype came up many times. This chain connects TRBV2 to TRBJ1-2; D gene uncertain. The V gene's germline CDR1 is SNHLY and CDR2 FYNNEI. The CDR3 extends over 12 amino acids. Trimming removed 10 bases from V and 6 bases from J, with 15 bases in between. CDR3 sequence (DNA): TGTGCCACCCCCCGCAGGAGAGATGGCTACACCTTC. The encoded protein is CATPRRRDGYTF.

At least ten counts were recorded for this clonotype. J is TRBJ1-1 and V is TRBV2; 9 bases are a match to TRBD1. Losses at the gene ends were 7 bases for V and 0 bases for J; bases not matched to a gene: 3. The CDR3 extends over 14 amino acids. CDR1 is SNHLY, CDR2 FYNNEI, per germline. CDR3 amino acids: CASNTGGMNTEAFF. CDR3 sequence (DNA): TGTGCCAGCAATACAGGGGGCATGAACACTGAAGCTTTCTTT.

This clonotype showed up many times. This chain joins TRBV3-1 and TRBJ1-2; possible D gene TRBD1, 6 bases. Germline lookup yields CDR1 LGHDT and CDR2 YNNKEL (reference sequence). The CDR3 contains 12 residues. V lost 2 bases to trimming and J lost 6 bases, with 7 bases between them. The CDR3 loop reads CASSQTGNGYTF. The CDR3 DNA reads TGTGCCAGCAGCCAAACAGGGAATGGCTACACCTTC. The variable domain in full, completed from reference TRBV3-1 and TRBJ1-2, reads DTAVSQTPKYLVTQMGNDKSIKCEQNLGHDTMYWYKQDSKKFLKIMFSYNNKELIINETVPNRFSPKSPDKAHLNLHINSLELGDSAVYFCASSQTGNGYTFGSGTRLTVV.

This clonotype was picked up many times. The V gene is TRBV7-9, the J gene TRBJ1-3; D is uncertain. Germline CDR1 SEHNR, CDR2 FQNEAQ (reference sequence). The germline V and J ends were trimmed by 1 base and 0 bases, with 13 bases remaining between them. The CDR3 contains 17 residues. The DNA of the CDR3 is TGTGCCAGCAGCTTAGTTGTCCCGGGTAGCTCTGGAAACACCATATATTTT. Protein product: CASSLVVPGSSGNTIYF.

The chain carries TRBV11-2 and TRBJ2-2, with TRBD2 identical over 8 bases. This CDR3 comprises 15 residues. CDR1 is SGHAT and CDR2 is FQNNGV in the germline V gene. V lost 2 bases and J lost 6; bases outside the gene matches: 5. As DNA, the CDR3 is TGTGCCAGCAGCTTATTACCTAGCGGGCCCGGGGAGCTGTTTTTT. It codes for CASSLLPSGPGELFF.